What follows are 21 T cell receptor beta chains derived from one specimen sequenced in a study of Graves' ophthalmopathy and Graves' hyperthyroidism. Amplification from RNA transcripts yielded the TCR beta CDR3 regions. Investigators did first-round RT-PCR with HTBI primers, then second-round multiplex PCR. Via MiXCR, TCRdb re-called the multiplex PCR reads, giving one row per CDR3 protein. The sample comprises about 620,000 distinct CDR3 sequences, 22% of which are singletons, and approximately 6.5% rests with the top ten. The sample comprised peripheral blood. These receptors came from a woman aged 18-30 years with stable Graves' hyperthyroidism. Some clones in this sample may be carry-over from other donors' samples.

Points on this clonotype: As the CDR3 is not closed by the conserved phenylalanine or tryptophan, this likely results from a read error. The CDR3 spells CASSSDRVSNEQYS. CDR3 nucleotides: TGTGCCAGCAGCTCCGACAGGGTTAGTAACGAGCAGTACTCC. The chain couples TRBV7-2 to TRBJ2-7, with 7 bases identical to TRBD1. V gave up 4 bases and J gave up 5 bases; unmatched junction bases: 8. The CDR3 spans 14 residues. Germline V gene data show CDR1 as SGHTA and CDR2 as FQGNSA.

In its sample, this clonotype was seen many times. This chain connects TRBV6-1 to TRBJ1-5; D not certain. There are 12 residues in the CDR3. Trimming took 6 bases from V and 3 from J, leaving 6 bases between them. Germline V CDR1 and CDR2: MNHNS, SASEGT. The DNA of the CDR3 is TGTGCCAGCAGACGTGACAATCAGCCCCAGCATTTT. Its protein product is CASRRDNQPQHF.

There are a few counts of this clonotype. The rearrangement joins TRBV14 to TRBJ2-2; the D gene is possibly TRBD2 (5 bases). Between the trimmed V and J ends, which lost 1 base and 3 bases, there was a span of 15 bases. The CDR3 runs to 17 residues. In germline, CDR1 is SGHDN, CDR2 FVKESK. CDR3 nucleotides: TGTGCCAGCAGCCAAGCCCCTTCAGGACTCCACACCGGGGAGCTGTTTTTT. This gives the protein CASSQAPSGLHTGELFF.

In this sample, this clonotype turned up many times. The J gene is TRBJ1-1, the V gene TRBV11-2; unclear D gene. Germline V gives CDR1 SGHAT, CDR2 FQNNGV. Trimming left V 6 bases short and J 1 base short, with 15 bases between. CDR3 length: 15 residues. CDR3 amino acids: CASRRIGSGNTEAFF. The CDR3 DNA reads TGTGCCAGCAGACGCATTGGATCGGGGAACACTGAAGCTTTCTTT.

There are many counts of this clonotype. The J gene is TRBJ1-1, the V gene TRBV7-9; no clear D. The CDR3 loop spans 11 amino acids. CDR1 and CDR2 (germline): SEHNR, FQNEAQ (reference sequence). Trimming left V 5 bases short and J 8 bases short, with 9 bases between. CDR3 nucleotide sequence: TGTGCCAGCAGCCACGGACGGGAAGCTTTCTTT. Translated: CASSHGREAFF.

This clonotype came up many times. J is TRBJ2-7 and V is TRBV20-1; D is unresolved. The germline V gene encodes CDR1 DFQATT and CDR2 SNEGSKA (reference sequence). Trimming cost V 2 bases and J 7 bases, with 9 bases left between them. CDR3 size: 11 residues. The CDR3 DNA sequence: TGCAGTGCTAGAAAACTTGAAGAGCAGTACTTC. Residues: CSARKLEEQYF.

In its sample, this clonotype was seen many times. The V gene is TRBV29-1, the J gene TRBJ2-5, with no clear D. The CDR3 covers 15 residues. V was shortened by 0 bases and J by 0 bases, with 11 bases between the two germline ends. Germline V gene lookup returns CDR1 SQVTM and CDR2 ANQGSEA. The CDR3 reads CSVEDLRRNQETQYF. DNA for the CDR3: TGCAGCGTTGAAGATCTCAGGCGGAACCAAGAGACCCAGTACTTC. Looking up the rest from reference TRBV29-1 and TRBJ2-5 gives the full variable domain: SAVISQKPSRDICQRGTSLTIQCQVDSQVTMMFWYRQQPGQSLTLIATANQGSEATYESGFVIDKFPISRPNLTFSTLTVSNMSPEDSSIYLCSVEDLRRNQETQYFGPGTRLLVL.

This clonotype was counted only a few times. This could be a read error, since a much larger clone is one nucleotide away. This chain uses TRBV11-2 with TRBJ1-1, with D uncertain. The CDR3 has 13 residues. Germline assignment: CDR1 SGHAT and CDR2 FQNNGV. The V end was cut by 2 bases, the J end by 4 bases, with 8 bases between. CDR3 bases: TGTGCCAGCAGCTTAAGGCGGCCCACTGAAGCTTTCTTT. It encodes CASSLRRPTEAFF. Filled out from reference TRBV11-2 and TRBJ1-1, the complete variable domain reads EAGVAQSPRYKIIEKRQSVAFWCNPISGHATLYWYQQILGQGPKLLIQFQNNGVVDDSQLPKDRFSAERLKGVDSTLKIQPAKLEDSAVYLCASSLRRPTEAFFGQGTRLTVV.

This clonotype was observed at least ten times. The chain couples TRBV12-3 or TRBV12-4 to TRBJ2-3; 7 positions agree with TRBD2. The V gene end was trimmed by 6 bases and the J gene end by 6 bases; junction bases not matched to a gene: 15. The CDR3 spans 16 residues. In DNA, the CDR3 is TGTGCCAGCAGCCCGGAGAGGGTGGGGGGGTCCGATACGCAGTATTTT. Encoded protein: CASSPERVGGSDTQYF.

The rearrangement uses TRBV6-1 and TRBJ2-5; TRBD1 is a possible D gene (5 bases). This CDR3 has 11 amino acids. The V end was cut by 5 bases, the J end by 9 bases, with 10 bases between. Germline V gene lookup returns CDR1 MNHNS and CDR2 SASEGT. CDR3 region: CASSPQVAQYF. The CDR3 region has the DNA TGTGCCAGCAGTCCACAGGTGGCCCAGTACTTC.

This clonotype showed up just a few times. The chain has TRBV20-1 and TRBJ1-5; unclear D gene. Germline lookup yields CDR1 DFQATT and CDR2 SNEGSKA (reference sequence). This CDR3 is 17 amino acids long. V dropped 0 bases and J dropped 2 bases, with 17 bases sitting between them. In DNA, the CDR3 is TGCAGTGCTAGAGATTACACCGCAGGTGGAGGCAATCAGCCCCAGCATTTT. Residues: CSARDYTAGGGNQPQHF.

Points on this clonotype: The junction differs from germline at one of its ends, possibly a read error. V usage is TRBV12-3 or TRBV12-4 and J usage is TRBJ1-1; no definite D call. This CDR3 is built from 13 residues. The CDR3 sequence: CASSPRADTEACF. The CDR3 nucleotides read TGTGCCAGCAGTCCCCGGGCAGACACTGAAGCTTGCTTT.

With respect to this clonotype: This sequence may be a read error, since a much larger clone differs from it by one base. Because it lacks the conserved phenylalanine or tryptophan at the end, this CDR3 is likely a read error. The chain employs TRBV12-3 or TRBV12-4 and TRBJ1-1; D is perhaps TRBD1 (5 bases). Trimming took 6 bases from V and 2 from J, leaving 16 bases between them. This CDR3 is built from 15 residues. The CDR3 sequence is CASSRDPGFNTEAFY. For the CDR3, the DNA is TGTGCCAGCAGCCGGGACCCGGGGTTTAACACTGAAGCTTTCTAT.

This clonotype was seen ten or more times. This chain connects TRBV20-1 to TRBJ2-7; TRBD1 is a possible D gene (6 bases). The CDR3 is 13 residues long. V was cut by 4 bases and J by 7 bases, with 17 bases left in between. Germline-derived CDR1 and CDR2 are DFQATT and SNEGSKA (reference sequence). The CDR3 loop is CSATDSGTMEQYF. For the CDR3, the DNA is TGCAGTGCTACGGACAGTGGGACGATGGAGCAGTACTTC.

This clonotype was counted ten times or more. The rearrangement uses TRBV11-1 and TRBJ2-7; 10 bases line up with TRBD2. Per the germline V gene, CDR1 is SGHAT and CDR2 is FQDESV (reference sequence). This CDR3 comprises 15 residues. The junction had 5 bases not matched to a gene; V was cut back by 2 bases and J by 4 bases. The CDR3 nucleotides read TGTGCCAGCAGCTTAAGTCCTAGCGGGAGTTACGAGCAGTACTTC. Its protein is CASSLSPSGSYEQYF.

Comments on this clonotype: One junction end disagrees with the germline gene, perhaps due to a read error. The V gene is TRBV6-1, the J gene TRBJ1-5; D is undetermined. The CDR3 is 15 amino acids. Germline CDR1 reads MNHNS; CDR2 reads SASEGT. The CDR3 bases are TGTGCCAGCAGTGAAAGGGCTCGTAGCAATCAGCCGCAGCATTTT. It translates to CASSERARSNQPQHF.

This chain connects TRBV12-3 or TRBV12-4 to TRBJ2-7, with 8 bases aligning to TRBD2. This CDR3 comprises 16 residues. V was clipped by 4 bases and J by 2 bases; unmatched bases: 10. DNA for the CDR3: TGTGCCAGCAGTTCCGGGGGGGGCCCCGGGACCTACGAGCAGTACTTC. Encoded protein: CASSSGGGPGTYEQYF.

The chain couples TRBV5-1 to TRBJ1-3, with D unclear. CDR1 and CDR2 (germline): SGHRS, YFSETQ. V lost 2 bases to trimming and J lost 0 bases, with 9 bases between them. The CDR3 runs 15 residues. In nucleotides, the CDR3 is TGCGCCAGCAGCTTATATCCGGACTCTGGAAACACCATATATTTT. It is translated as CASSLYPDSGNTIYF.

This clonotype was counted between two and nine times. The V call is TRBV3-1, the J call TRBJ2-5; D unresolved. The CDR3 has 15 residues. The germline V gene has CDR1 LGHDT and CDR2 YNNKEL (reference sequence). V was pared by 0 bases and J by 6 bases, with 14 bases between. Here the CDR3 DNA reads TGTGCCAGCAGCCAAGAAATCCTAGTGGGAAAGACCCAGTACTTC. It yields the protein CASSQEILVGKTQYF.

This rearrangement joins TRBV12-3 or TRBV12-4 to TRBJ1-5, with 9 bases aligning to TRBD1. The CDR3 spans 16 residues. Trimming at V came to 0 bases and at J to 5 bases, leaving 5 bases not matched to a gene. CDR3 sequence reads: CASSLATGGYDQPQHF. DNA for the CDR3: TGTGCCAGCAGTTTAGCTACAGGGGGCTACGATCAGCCCCAGCATTTT.

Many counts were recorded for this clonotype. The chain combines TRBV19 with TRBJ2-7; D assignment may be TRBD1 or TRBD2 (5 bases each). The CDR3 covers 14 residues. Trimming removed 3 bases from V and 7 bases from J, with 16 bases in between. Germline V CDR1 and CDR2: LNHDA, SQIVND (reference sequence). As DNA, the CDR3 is TGTGCCAGTAGTATCCGGGACCACGGGAAGGAGCAGTACTTC. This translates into CASSIRDHGKEQYF.